A selection of T cell receptor beta chains follows, all from one sample in a study of neurological immune-mediated disorders. Each CDR3 protein gets one entry after TCRdb re-called the 5' RACE reads with MiXCR. The table records tens of thousands of distinct CDR3 sequences, over 15% of them present only once. The specimen sequenced was PBMCs. The origin of the receptors is a woman aged 40 to 55 in good health. The CDR3 runs from the conserved cysteine through the conserved F or W. D genes are given only for firm matches. A row's size may be missing; if present it is once, few, many or a size class.

CSAQGGYGDEQFF	TGCAGTGCCCAAGGAGGGTATGGGGATGAGCAGTTCTTC	TRBV20-1	TRBJ2-1	many	NA
CASSYSRTGGGYGYTF	TGTGCCAGCAGTTACAGTCGGACAGGGGGCGGCTATGGCTACACCTTC	TRBV6-5	TRBJ1-2	many	TRBD1
CATSSGLEEPQHF	TGTGCCACCAGTTCGGGCCTGGAGGAGCCCCAGCATTTT	TRBV24-1	TRBJ1-5	NA	NA
CASSDTADTDEQFF	TGTGCCAGCAGTGACACAGCGGATACCGATGAGCAGTTCTTC	TRBV6-4	TRBJ2-1	many	NA
CASSWGQARSYNEQFF	TGTGCCAGCAGCTGGGGACAGGCCCGCTCCTACAATGAGCAGTTCTTC	TRBV7-2	TRBJ2-1	many	TRBD1
CASSQDLGTTYNEQFF	TGCGCCAGCAGCCAAGATCTGGGCACCACCTACAATGAGCAGTTCTTC	TRBV4-3	TRBJ2-1	many	NA
CSARVRTSGGTDTQYF	TGCAGTGCTAGGGTCCGGACTAGCGGGGGAACAGATACGCAGTATTTT	TRBV20-1	TRBJ2-3	many	TRBD2
CASSAVGTGGRDTQYF	TGTGCCAGCAGCGCTGTGGGGACAGGGGGAAGAGATACGCAGTATTTT	TRBV5-5	TRBJ2-3	many	TRBD1
CASSLGVSGGAQYF	TGTGCCAGCAGCTTAGGGGTTAGCGGGGGGGCGCAGTATTTT	TRBV7-2	TRBJ2-3	NA	TRBD2
CASSFTAGAYEQYF	TGCGCCAGCAGCTTCACTGCAGGAGCCTACGAGCAGTACTTC	TRBV5-1	TRBJ2-7	many	NA
CASSGAGGGYTF	TGTGCCAGCAGTGGTGCAGGGGGCGGGTACACCTTC	TRBV2	TRBJ1-2	many	TRBD1
CASRVRAGGVQETQYF	TGTGCCAGCAGAGTAAGAGCGGGGGGTGTCCAAGAGACCCAGTACTTC	TRBV6-6	TRBJ2-5	many	TRBD2
CAIRVQGAEAFF	TGTGCCATCAGGGTTCAGGGAGCTGAAGCTTTCTTT	TRBV10-3	TRBJ1-1	many	NA
CSARDYAGVNTGELFF	TGCAGTGCTAGAGATTATGCAGGGGTTAACACCGGGGAGCTGTTTTTT	TRBV20-1	TRBJ2-2	NA	NA
CAISVGSDPYNEQFF	TGTGCCATCAGTGTCGGCTCCGACCCCTACAATGAGCAGTTCTTC	TRBV10-3	TRBJ2-1	many	NA
CASSLGWLEQYF	TGCGCCAGCAGCTTGGGGTGGCTCGAGCAGTACTTC	TRBV5-1	TRBJ2-7	NA	NA
CACPPYGGSTDTQYF	TGTGCCTGCCCCCCTTACGGGGGCTCCACAGATACGCAGTATTTT	TRBV30	TRBJ2-3	many	NA
CASSLRGSYNEQFF	TGTGCCAGCAGCTTACGGGGGTCCTACAATGAGCAGTTCTTC	TRBV7-9	TRBJ2-1	few	NA
CASSSEGYGYTF	TGTGCCAGCAGCTCCGAGGGGTATGGCTACACCTTC	TRBV5-6	TRBJ1-2	many	NA
CASSWRQGGDTEAFF	TGTGCCAGCAGCTGGAGACAGGGAGGGGACACTGAAGCTTTCTTT	TRBV7-2	TRBJ1-1	NA	TRBD1
CAISESLTADTQYF	TGTGCCATCAGTGAGTCGTTGACTGCAGATACGCAGTATTTT	TRBV10-3	TRBJ2-3	many	NA
CASSSQGSSYEQYF	TGCGCCAGCAGCTCACAGGGTAGCTCCTACGAGCAGTACTTC	TRBV5-1	TRBJ2-7	many	NA
CASSLTTVTQMNTEAFF	TGCGCCAGCAGCTTGACGACAGTTACACAGATGAACACTGAAGCTTTCTTT	TRBV5-1	TRBJ1-1	many	NA
CASSRLRTGGVIWNEQFF	TGTGCCAGCAGCCGACTCCGGACAGGGGGCGTAATATGGAATGAGCAGTTCTTC	TRBV14	TRBJ2-1	few	TRBD1
CASSLARHGGGKLFF	TGTGCCAGCAGCTTAGCGCGACACGGAGGGGGAAAACTGTTTTTT	TRBV7-2	TRBJ1-4	many	NA
CARGETQYF	TGTGCCAGGGGGGAGACCCAGTACTTC	TRBV3-2	TRBJ2-5	NA	NA
CASSVGASGGFTGELFF	TGTGCCAGCAGCGTAGGGGCTAGCGGGGGTTTCACCGGGGAGCTGTTTTTT	TRBV9	TRBJ2-2	many	TRBD2
CSVRGQETTNEKLFF	TGCAGCGTACGGGGGCAGGAGACAACTAATGAAAAACTGTTTTTT	TRBV29-1	TRBJ1-4	many	NA
CASSLEVGGVFF	TGCGCCAGCAGCTTGGAGGTCGGAGGTGTCTTCTTT	TRBV5-1	TRBJ1-1	few	NA
CASSIQDSSYEQYF	TGTGCCAGTAGTATACAAGACAGCTCCTACGAGCAGTACTTC	TRBV19	TRBJ2-7	many	NA
CASTREPRETQYF	TGCGCCAGCACTCGGGAGCCACGGGAGACCCAGTACTTC	TRBV5-1	TRBJ2-5	many	NA
CASSSGDSGSQKAFF	TGCGCCAGCAGCTCGGGGGACAGCGGTAGCCAAAAAGCTTTCTTT	TRBV5-1	TRBJ1-1	many	TRBD1
CSASPEETQYF	TGCAGTGCTAGCCCCGAAGAGACCCAGTACTTC	TRBV20-1	TRBJ2-5	many	NA
CAISESQGWNNSPLHF	TGTGCCATCAGTGAGTCCCAGGGGTGGAATAATTCACCCCTCCACTTT	TRBV10-3	TRBJ1-6	many	NA
CASSPGQGGGNTIYF	TGTGCTAGCAGCCCCGGACAGGGGGGAGGAAACACCATATATTTT	TRBV7-7	TRBJ1-3	many	TRBD1
CASSPLFGGGTDTQYF	TGTGCCAGCTCACCTCTATTCGGGGGGGGCACAGATACGCAGTATTTT	TRBV18	TRBJ2-3	many	TRBD2
CAIKGGGNTEAFF	TGTGCCATCAAGGGGGGGGGGAACACTGAAGCTTTCTTT	TRBV10-3	TRBJ1-1	many	NA
CSASDGIRGDTQYF	TGCAGTGCTTCCGACGGGATCCGCGGAGATACGCAGTATTTT	TRBV20-1	TRBJ2-3	many	NA